The 30 T cell receptor beta chains reported below all come from one sample, sequenced in a study of cytomegalovirus exposure and HLA in healthy donors. The primer mix had 60 Vbeta and 13 Jbeta primers. Sequencing used immunoSEQ multiplex PCR; TCRdb keeps in-frame clones, though not all of them. The sample gives 110,000 to 150,000 clones, over 70% of which show up once; approximately 7% is in the top ten. Sample: PBMCs. Receptors originate from a man between 35 and 55 years old in good health and CMV-seropositive.

This chain connects TRBV5-1 to TRBJ2-2; 7 nucleotides agree with TRBD1. The V gene's germline CDR1 is SGHRS and CDR2 YFSETQ. V dropped 0 bases and J dropped 2; count of bases not matched to a gene: 7. The CDR3 has 17 residues. The CDR3 here is CASSLAEGTANTGELFF. The CDR3 coding sequence is TGCGCCAGCAGCTTGGCCGAAGGGACAGCTAACACCGGGGAGCTGTTTTTT.

V usage is TRBV2 and J usage is TRBJ1-2; no clear D. Germline V gene lookup returns CDR1 SNHLY and CDR2 FYNNEI. V was pared by 2 bases and J by 0 bases, with 13 bases between. There are 16 residues in the CDR3. The CDR3, as DNA: TGTGCCAGCAGTGAATTGTCCAGGCTTGCTAACTATGGCTACACCTTC. This sequence encodes CASSELSRLANYGYTF.

J is TRBJ1-2 and V is TRBV5-1; TRBD1 is a possible D gene (6 bases). The CDR3 contains 14 residues. Germline CDR1 and CDR2: SGHRS and YFSETQ. The V gene lost 4 bases and the J gene lost 7 bases, with 17 bases spanning the gap. CDR3 loop: CASSQAGGPPGYTF. In DNA form, the CDR3 reads TGCGCCAGCAGCCAGGCCGGGGGGCCGCCTGGCTACACCTTC.

The CDR3 nucleotides are TGCAGCGTCACGGATCAAGGGGGTGGCTACACCTTC. Translation gives CSVTDQGGGYTF. The chain carries TRBV29-1 and TRBJ1-2; maybe TRBD1 (6 bases). Germline values: CDR1 SQVTM, CDR2 ANQGSEA. This CDR3 contains 12 residues. V lost 6 bases, J lost 7 bases, and 15 bases lay in between.

V gene TRBV10-3 combines with J gene TRBJ2-1; 12 bases fit TRBD2. The CDR3 length is 14 residues. Trimming cost V 5 bases and J 8 bases; bases outside gene matches: 4. Germline values: CDR1 ENHRY, CDR2 SYGVKD. This CDR3 reads CAISRLAGEYEQFF. CDR3 bases: TGTGCCATCAGTCGACTAGCGGGAGAATATGAGCAGTTCTTC.

The J gene is TRBJ1-2, the V gene TRBV2; D gene ambiguous. This CDR3 comprises 12 residues. Between the trimmed V and J ends, which lost 0 bases and 7 bases, there was a span of 6 bases. Per the germline V gene, CDR1 is SNHLY and CDR2 is FYNNEI. In nucleotides, the CDR3 is TGTGCCAGCAGTGAAGCGTCCCTTGGCTACACCTTC. It is translated as CASSEASLGYTF.

The chain uses TRBV4-3 and TRBJ1-2, with D tentatively TRBD1 (6 bases). With 0 bases removed from V and 0 bases from J, the gap between germline ends came to 14 bases. The CDR3 sequence is 17 residues long. Germline V gives CDR1 LGHNA, CDR2 YSLEER. The CDR3 reads CASSQEAGRGANYGYTF. The CDR3 DNA is TGCGCCAGCAGCCAAGAGGCAGGGAGGGGGGCTAACTATGGCTACACCTTC.

The rearrangement links TRBV6-1 to TRBJ2-1; D possibly corresponds to TRBD2 (6 bases). With 1 base removed from V and 11 bases from J, the gap between germline ends came to 6 bases. The CDR3 sequence is 11 residues long. Germline V gene lookup returns CDR1 MNHNS and CDR2 SASEGT. This chain's CDR3 is CASSEGTKQFF. In nucleotides, the CDR3 is TGTGCCAGCAGTGAAGGGACTAAGCAGTTCTTC.

The chain combines TRBV13 with TRBJ1-3; TRBD1 matches 7 bases. There are 15 residues in the CDR3. Germline values: CDR1 PRHDT, CDR2 FYEKMQ (reference sequence). V lost 1 base to trimming and J lost 4 bases; unmatched junction nucleotides: 4. The CDR3, as DNA: TGTGCCAGCAGCTTAGAGGGGGCGTCCGGAAACACCATATATTTT. It yields the protein CASSLEGASGNTIYF.

The V and J genes are TRBV7-2 and TRBJ1-1; maybe TRBD1 (5 bases). Germline assignment: CDR1 SGHTA and CDR2 FQGNSA. Trimming left V 1 base short and J 2 bases short, with 14 bases between. The CDR3 runs to 16 residues. DNA for the CDR3: TGTGCCAGCAGCTTAGAGGGGCGCGGGATTAACACTGAAGCTTTCTTT. Translating it yields CASSLEGRGINTEAFF.

V and J are TRBV7-9 and TRBJ1-4; 7 bases fit TRBD1. This CDR3 comprises 13 residues. The germline gives CDR1 SEHNR, CDR2 FQNEAQ (reference sequence). V lost 4 bases, J lost 12 bases, and 8 bases stayed unmatched. CDR3 sequence reads: CASSSGSGTELFF. The CDR3 DNA is TGTGCCAGCAGCTCTGGGTCCGGGACAGAACTGTTTTTT.

The chain combines TRBV7-9 with TRBJ1-4; 11 bases line up with TRBD1. The CDR3 length is 19 residues. V lost 5 bases and J lost 8; bases outside the gene matches: 19. From germline, CDR1 is SEHNR and CDR2 FQNEAQ (reference sequence). The CDR3 here is CASSQRQSRDRGLEEKLFF. The CDR3 coding sequence is TGTGCCAGCAGCCAACGGCAATCCCGGGACAGGGGGTTGGAGGAAAAACTGTTTTTT.

The rearrangement links TRBV29-1 to TRBJ1-3; D unresolved. The CDR3 spans 12 residues. Germline V gene lookup returns CDR1 SQVTM and CDR2 ANQGSEA. V was pared by 5 bases and J by 0 bases, with 5 bases between. The DNA for the CDR3 is TGCAGCGTTCTCAGCTCTGGAAACACCATATATTTT. It codes for CSVLSSGNTIYF.

This chain connects TRBV28 to TRBJ2-7, with 7 bases fitting TRBD1. Germline lookup yields CDR1 MDHEN and CDR2 SYDVKM. The CDR3 loop spans 15 amino acids. V lost 2 bases, J lost 0 bases, and 4 bases stayed unmatched. CDR3 sequence reads: CASSLTGTVSYEQYF. In DNA, the CDR3 is TGTGCCAGCAGTTTAACGGGGACAGTCTCCTACGAGCAGTACTTC.

This rearrangement joins TRBV5-4 to TRBJ2-7, with TRBD1 identical over 7 bases. The CDR3 contains 14 residues. The germline V gene has CDR1 SGHNT and CDR2 YYREEE (reference sequence). V was clipped by 3 bases and J by 2 bases; unmatched bases: 5. Written as DNA, the CDR3 is TGTGCCAGCAGCTCTGGACAGGTCACCTACGAGCAGTACTTC. This encodes CASSSGQVTYEQYF.

The chain joins TRBV7-9 to TRBJ2-7; 10 nucleotides match TRBD2. The germline V gene encodes CDR1 SEHNR and CDR2 FQNEAQ (reference sequence). V dropped 1 base and J dropped 7; count of bases not matched to a gene: 7. The CDR3 loop spans 15 amino acids. CDR3 in amino acids: CASSLVASGSGEQYF. CDR3 nucleotide sequence: TGTGCCAGCAGCTTAGTGGCTAGCGGGAGTGGGGAGCAGTACTTC.

Concerning this clone itself: A junction boundary mismatches the germline segment, possibly from a read error. V usage is TRBV4-2 and J usage is TRBJ2-6, with 11 bases matching TRBD1. This CDR3 has 15 residues. Germline lookup yields CDR1 LGHNA and CDR2 YNFKEQ. The CDR3 coding sequence is TGTGCCAGCACCCAGAGGGACAGGGGGGACAACGTCCTGACTTTC. Protein: CASTQRDRGDNVLTF.

The chain links TRBV7-2 to TRBJ2-3; D gene ambiguous. V shed 0 bases and J shed 7 bases, with 8 bases lying between them. Germline CDR1 and CDR2: SGHTA and FQGNSA. CDR3 length: 13 residues. The DNA of the CDR3 is TGTGCCAGCAGCTTAGCCAGCGCTTATACGCAGTATTTT. It yields the protein CASSLASAYTQYF.

J is TRBJ2-5 and V is TRBV27; TRBD2 matches at 11 bases. From germline, CDR1 is MNHEY and CDR2 SMNVEV (reference sequence). The CDR3 runs 13 residues. Trimming cost V 6 bases and J 5 bases; bases outside gene matches: 2. CDR3 in amino acids: CASRTSGGETQYF. CDR3 DNA sequence: TGTGCCAGCAGAACTAGCGGGGGTGAGACCCAGTACTTC.

The genes are TRBV28 and TRBJ1-5; D not resolved. The CDR3 totals 13 residues. Per germline, CDR1 MDHEN and CDR2 SYDVKM. The germline V and J ends were trimmed by 4 bases and 4 bases, with 8 bases remaining between them. The CDR3 loop is CASSSPGNQPQHF. The CDR3 DNA is TGTGCCAGCAGTTCCCCCGGGAATCAGCCCCAGCATTTT.

This chain uses TRBV5-5 with TRBJ2-1; TRBD1 might be the D (5 bases). The CDR3 consists of 15 residues. V lost 0 bases and J lost 2, with 9 bases in between. Per germline, CDR1 SGHKS and CDR2 YYEKEE (reference sequence). CDR3 coding DNA: TGTGCCAGCAGCTTGGCAGGGCTTGCCTACAATGAGCAGTTCTTC. It yields the protein CASSLAGLAYNEQFF.

This clone was counted a few times. The V call is TRBV7-9, the J call TRBJ2-6; 8 nucleotides line up with TRBD1. The CDR3 spans 17 residues. CDR1 is SEHNR and CDR2 is FQNEAQ in the germline V gene (reference sequence). Trimming removed 5 bases from V and 2 bases from J; junction bases left unmatched: 8. The CDR3 DNA reads as TGTGCCAGCAGCCACGGACAGGGTGTCCCTGGGGCCAACGTCCTGACTTTC. This encodes CASSHGQGVPGANVLTF.

In this sample, this clone turned up a few times. The chain joins TRBV4-3 to TRBJ2-3; TRBD2 matches 7 bases. With V trimmed by 0 bases and J by 4 bases, 10 bases remained unmatched. The CDR3 contains 17 residues. The germline V gene encodes CDR1 LGHNA and CDR2 YSLEER. In DNA, the CDR3 is TGCGCCAGCAGCCAAGAGGGTAGACTAGCTATCCCAGATACGCAGTATTTT. As protein: CASSQEGRLAIPDTQYF.

This sequence joins TRBV5-1 and TRBJ2-1; TRBD2 agrees at 14 bases. The V segment lost 3 bases and the J segment 6 bases; nucleotides outside the gene matches: 2. The CDR3 runs 15 residues. CDR1 is SGHRS, CDR2 YFSETQ, per germline. The CDR3 protein is CASSSGLAGGNEQFF. CDR3 sequence (DNA): TGCGCCAGCAGCTCTGGACTAGCGGGAGGCAATGAGCAGTTCTTC. The complete variable domain, with remaining parts taken from reference TRBV5-1 and TRBJ2-1, reads KAGVTQTPRYLIKTRGQQVTLSCSPISGHRSVSWYQQTPGQGLQFLFEYFSETQRNKGNFPGRFSGRQFSNSRSEMNVSTLELGDSALYLCASSSGLAGGNEQFFGPGTRLTVL.

V usage is TRBV9 and J usage is TRBJ1-1; unclear D gene. This CDR3 comprises 15 residues. Trimming pared 4 bases from V and 0 bases from J, leaving 13 bases between. CDR1 and CDR2 (germline): SGDLS, YYNGEE. CDR3 sequence reads: CASSPPVAVNTEAFF. As DNA, the CDR3 is TGTGCCAGCAGCCCCCCCGTTGCGGTGAACACTGAAGCTTTCTTT. Combining the CDR3 with reference TRBV9 and TRBJ1-1 gives the whole variable domain DSGVTQTPKHLITATGQRVTLRCSPRSGDLSVYWYQQSLDQGLQFLIQYYNGEERAKGNILERFSAQQFPDLHSELNLSSLELGDSALYFCASSPPVAVNTEAFFGQGTRLTVV.

The chain recombines TRBV5-4 with TRBJ2-1; weak D call: TRBD2 (6 bases). The CDR3 has 12 amino acids. Germline V gene data show CDR1 as SGHNT and CDR2 as YYREEE (reference sequence). Between the trimmed V and J ends, which lost 2 bases and 9 bases, there was a span of 9 bases. The CDR3 DNA reads as TGTGCCAGCAGCTTCCTGGGACTTGAGCAGTTCTTC. Residues: CASSFLGLEQFF. Combining the CDR3 with reference TRBV5-4 and TRBJ2-1 gives the whole variable domain ETGVTQSPTHLIKTRGQQVTLRCSSQSGHNTVSWYQQALGQGPQFIFQYYREEENGRGNFPPRFSGLQFPNYSSELNVNALELDDSALYLCASSFLGLEQFFGPGTRLTVL.

This sequence joins TRBV18 and TRBJ1-1; perhaps TRBD1 as D (5 bases). This CDR3 contains 18 residues. Trimming cost V 3 bases and J 0 bases, with 20 bases left between them. Germline values: CDR1 KGHSH, CDR2 LQKENI. This CDR3 is CASSPTTVPWAMNTEAFF. The CDR3 DNA follows: TGTGCCAGCTCACCCACGACAGTCCCGTGGGCTATGAACACTGAAGCTTTCTTT. The full variable domain, in which reference TRBV18 and TRBJ1-1 provide the parts outside the CDR3, is NAGVMQNPRHLVRRRGQEARLRCSPMKGHSHVYWYRQLPEEGLKFMVYLQKENIIDESGMPKERFSAEFPKEGPSILRIQQVVRGDSAAYFCASSPTTVPWAMNTEAFFGQGTRLTVV.

Worth noting for this clone: At the DNA level, this CDR3 is encoded by other sequences in the same sample as well. The chain joins TRBV6-5 to TRBJ2-7, with a possible D match to TRBD1 (6 bases). The germline V gene encodes CDR1 MNHEY and CDR2 SVGAGI. V was trimmed by 0 bases and J by 1 base, leaving 7 bases between them. This CDR3 is 14 amino acids long. The CDR3 here is CASSYSQGSYEQYF. The DNA for the CDR3 is TGTGCCAGCAGTTACTCACAGGGTTCCTACGAGCAGTACTTC.

The chain couples TRBV6-1 to TRBJ1-2; 7 nucleotides match TRBD1. V was pared by 2 bases and J by 9 bases, with 6 bases of the junction left unmatched. The CDR3 is made up of 13 amino acids. The germline gives CDR1 MNHNS, CDR2 SASEGT. CDR3 residues: CASSEMAGGSYTF. CDR3 bases: TGTGCCAGCAGTGAAATGGCAGGGGGAAGCTACACCTTC.

This clone has a handful of counts. The CDR3 DNA sequence: TGTGCCAGCAGGGAGGGGGCAATTAGCACAGATACGCAGTATTTT. Protein: CASREGAISTDTQYF. The chain is built from TRBV6-1 and TRBJ2-3; a weak D match, TRBD1 (7 bases). From germline, CDR1 is MNHNS and CDR2 SASEGT. The CDR3 extends over 15 amino acids. Trimming removed 6 bases at V and 0 bases at J, with 13 bases between.